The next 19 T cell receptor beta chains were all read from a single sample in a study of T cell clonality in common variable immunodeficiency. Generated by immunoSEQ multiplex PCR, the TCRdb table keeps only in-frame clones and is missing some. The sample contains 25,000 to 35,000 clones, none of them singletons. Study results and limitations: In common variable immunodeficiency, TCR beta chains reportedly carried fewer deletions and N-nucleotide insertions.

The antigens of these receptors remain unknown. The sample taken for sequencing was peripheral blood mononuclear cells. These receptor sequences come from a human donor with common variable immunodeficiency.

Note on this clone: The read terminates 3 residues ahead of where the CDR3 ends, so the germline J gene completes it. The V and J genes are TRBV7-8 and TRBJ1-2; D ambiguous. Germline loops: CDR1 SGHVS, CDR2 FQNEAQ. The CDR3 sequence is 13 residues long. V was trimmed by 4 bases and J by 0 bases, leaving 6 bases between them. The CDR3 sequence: CASSSTANYGYTF. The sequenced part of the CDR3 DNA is TGTGCCAGCAGCTCCACAGCTAACTATGGC.

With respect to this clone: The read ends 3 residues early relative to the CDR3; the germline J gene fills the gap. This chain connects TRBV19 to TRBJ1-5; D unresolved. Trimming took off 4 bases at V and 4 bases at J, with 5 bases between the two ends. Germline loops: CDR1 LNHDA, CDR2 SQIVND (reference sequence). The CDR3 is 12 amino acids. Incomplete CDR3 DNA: TGTGCCAGTAGTACGGGTAATCAGCCC. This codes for CASSTGNQP. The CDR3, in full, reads CASSTGNQPQHF. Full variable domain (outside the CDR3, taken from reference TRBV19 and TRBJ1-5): DGGITQSPKYLFRKEGQNVTLSCEQNLNHDAMYWYRQDPGQGLRLIYYSQIVNDFQKGDIAEGYSVSREKKESFPLTVTSAQKNPTAFYLCASSTGNQPQHFGDGTRLSIL.

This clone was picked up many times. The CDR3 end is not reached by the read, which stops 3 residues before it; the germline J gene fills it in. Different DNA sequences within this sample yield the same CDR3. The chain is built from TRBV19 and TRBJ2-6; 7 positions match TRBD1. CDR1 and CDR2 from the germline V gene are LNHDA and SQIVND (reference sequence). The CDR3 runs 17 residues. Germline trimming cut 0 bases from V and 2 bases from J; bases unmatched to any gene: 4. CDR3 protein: CASSIEEGGAGANVLTF. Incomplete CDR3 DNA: TGTGCCAGTAGTATAGAAGAAGGGGGCGCTGGGGCCAACGTC.

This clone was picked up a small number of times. CDR3 amino acids: CASSFLAGNTGELFF. The sequenced CDR3 bases are TGTGCCAGCAGCTTCCTAGCGGGGAACACCGGGGAG. V is TRBV7-2 and J is TRBJ2-2, with TRBD2 matching 8 bases. Read coverage stops 3 residues before the CDR3 terminus; the germline J gene supplies the remainder. V dropped 3 bases and J dropped 1; count of bases not matched to a gene: 1. The CDR3 loop spans 15 amino acids. CDR1 and CDR2 from the germline V gene are SGHTA and FQGNSA.

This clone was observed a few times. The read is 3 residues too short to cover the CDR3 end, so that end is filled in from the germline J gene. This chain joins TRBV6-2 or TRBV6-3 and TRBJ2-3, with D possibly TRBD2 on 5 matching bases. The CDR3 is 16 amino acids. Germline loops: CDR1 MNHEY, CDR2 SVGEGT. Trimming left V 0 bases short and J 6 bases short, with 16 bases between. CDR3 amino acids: CASSYSQAEQKDTQYF. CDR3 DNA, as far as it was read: TGTGCCAGCAGTTACTCCCAAGCGGAGCAAAAGGATACG.

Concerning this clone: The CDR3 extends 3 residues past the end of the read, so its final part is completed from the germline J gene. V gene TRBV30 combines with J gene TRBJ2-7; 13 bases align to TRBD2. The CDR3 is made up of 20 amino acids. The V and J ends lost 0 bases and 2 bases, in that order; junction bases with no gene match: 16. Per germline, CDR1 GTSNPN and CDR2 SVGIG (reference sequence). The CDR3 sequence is CAWSVNRGTSGIQVTYEQYF. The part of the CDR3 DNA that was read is TGTGCCTGGAGTGTAAACCGTGGGACTAGCGGGATACAAGTTACCTACGAG.

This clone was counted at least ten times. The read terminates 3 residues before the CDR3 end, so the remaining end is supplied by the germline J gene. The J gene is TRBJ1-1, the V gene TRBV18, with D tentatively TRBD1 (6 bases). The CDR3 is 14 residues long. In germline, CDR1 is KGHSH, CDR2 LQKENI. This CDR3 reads CASSPPGGAREAFF. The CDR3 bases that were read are TGTGCCAGCTCACCACCGGGGGGGGCGCGGGAA.

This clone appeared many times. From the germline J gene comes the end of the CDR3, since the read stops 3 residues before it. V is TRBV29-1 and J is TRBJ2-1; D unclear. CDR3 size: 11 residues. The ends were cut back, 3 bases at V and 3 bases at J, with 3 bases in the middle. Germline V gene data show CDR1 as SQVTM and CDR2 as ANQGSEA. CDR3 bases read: TGCAGCGTTGACTACTACAATGAG. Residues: CSVDYYNE. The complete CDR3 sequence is CSVDYYNEQFF.

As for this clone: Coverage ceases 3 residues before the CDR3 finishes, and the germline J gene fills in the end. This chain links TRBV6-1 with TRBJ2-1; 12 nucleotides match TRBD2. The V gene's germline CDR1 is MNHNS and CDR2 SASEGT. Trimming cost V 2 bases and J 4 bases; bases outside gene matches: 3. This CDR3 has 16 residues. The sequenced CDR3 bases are TGTGCCAGCAGTGAAACTAGCGGGAGGTATTACAATGAG. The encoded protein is CASSETSGRYYNE. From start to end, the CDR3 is CASSETSGRYYNEQFF.

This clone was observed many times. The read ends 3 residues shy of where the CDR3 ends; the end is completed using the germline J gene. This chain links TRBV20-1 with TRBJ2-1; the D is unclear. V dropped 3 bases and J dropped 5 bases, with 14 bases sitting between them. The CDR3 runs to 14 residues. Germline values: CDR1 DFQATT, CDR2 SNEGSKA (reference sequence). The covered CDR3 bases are TGCAGTGCTAGCGAGAGGCCCATCAACAATGAG. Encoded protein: CSASERPINNE. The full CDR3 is CSASERPINNEQFF.

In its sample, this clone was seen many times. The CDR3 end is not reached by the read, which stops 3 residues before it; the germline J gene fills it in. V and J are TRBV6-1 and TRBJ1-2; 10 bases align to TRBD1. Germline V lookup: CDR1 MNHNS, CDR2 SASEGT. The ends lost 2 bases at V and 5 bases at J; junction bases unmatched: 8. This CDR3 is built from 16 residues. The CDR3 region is CASSESTGGRSYGYTF. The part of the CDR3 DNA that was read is TGTGCCAGCAGTGAATCGACAGGGGGCCGTTCTTATGGC.

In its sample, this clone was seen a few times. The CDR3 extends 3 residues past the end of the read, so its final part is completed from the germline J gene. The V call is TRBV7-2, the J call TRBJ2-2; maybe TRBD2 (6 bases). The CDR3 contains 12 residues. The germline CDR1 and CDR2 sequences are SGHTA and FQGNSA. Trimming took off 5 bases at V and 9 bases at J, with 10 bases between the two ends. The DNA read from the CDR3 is TGTGCCAGCAGCCCCGGGGGTTGGGAG. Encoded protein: CASSPGGWE. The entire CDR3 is CASSPGGWELFF.

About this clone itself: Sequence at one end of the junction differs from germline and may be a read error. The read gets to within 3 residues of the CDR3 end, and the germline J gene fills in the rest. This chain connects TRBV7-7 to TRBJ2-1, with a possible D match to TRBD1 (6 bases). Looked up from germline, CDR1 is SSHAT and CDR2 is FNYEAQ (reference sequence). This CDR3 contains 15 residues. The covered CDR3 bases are TGTGCTAGCAGCCCGAGGACAGCCTCCTACAATGAG. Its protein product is CASSPRTASYNE. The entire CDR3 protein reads CASSPRTASYNEQFF.

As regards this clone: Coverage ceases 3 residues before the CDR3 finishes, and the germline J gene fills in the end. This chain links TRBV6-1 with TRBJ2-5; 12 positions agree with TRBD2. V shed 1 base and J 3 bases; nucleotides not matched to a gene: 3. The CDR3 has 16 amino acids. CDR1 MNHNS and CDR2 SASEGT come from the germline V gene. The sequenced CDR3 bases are TGTGCCAGCAGTGAAGGACTAGCGGGAGTCAAAGAGACC. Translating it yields CASSEGLAGVKET. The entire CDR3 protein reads CASSEGLAGVKETQYF.

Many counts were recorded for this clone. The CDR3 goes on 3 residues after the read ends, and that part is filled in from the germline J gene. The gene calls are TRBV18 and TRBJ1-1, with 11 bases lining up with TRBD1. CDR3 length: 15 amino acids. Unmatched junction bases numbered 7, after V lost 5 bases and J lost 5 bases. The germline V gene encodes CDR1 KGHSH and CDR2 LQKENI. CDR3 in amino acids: CASSFGQGAVTEAFF. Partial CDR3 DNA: TGTGCCAGCTCATTCGGACAGGGGGCTGTTACTGAA.

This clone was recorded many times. The CDR3 bases that were read are TGTGCCAGTAGTCCGCGGACAGGAGGTCAGCCC. This sequence encodes CASSPRTGGQP. The whole CDR3 region reads CASSPRTGGQPQHF. The rearrangement joins TRBV19 to TRBJ1-5, with 7 bases that match TRBD1. The read terminates 3 residues before the CDR3 end, so the remaining end is supplied by the germline J gene. V shed 5 bases and J 6 bases; nucleotides not matched to a gene: 7. Germline values: CDR1 LNHDA, CDR2 SQIVND (reference sequence). The CDR3 runs 14 residues.

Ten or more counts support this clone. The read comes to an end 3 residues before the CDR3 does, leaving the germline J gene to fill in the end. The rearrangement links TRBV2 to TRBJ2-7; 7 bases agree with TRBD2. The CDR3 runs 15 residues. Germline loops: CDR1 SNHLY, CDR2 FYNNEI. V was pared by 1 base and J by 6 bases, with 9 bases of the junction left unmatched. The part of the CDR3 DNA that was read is TGTGCCAGCAGTGAAGAGGGAGTGGGGGGGTCCGAG. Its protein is CASSEEGVGGSE. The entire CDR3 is CASSEEGVGGSEQYF.

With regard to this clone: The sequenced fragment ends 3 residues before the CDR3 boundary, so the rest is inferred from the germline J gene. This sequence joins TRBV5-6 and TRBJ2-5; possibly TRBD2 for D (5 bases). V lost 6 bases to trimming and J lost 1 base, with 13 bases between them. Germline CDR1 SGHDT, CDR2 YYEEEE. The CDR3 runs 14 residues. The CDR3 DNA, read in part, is TGTGCCAGCACAATTCCCGAGGGCCAAGAGACC. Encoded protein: CASTIPEGQET. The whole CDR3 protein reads CASTIPEGQETQYF.

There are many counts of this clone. The DNA read from the CDR3 is TGTGCCAGCAGCTCTGGGACTAGCGGCTACAATGAG. Its protein product is CASSSGTSGYNE. In full, the CDR3 reads CASSSGTSGYNEQFF. V gene TRBV11-2 combines with J gene TRBJ2-1; TRBD2 matches 11 bases. The observed sequence ends 3 residues before the CDR3 terminus, with the missing tail filled in from the germline J gene. This CDR3 region has 15 residues. Germline V gives CDR1 SGHAT, CDR2 FQNNGV. Losses at the gene ends were 4 bases for V and 3 bases for J; bases not matched to a gene: 2. Using reference TRBV11-2 and TRBJ2-1 for the parts outside the CDR3, the full variable domain is EAGVAQSPRYKIIEKRQSVAFWCNPISGHATLYWYQQILGQGPKLLIQFQNNGVVDDSQLPKDRFSAERLKGVDSTLKIQPAKLEDSAVYLCASSSGTSGYNEQFFGPGTRLTVL.